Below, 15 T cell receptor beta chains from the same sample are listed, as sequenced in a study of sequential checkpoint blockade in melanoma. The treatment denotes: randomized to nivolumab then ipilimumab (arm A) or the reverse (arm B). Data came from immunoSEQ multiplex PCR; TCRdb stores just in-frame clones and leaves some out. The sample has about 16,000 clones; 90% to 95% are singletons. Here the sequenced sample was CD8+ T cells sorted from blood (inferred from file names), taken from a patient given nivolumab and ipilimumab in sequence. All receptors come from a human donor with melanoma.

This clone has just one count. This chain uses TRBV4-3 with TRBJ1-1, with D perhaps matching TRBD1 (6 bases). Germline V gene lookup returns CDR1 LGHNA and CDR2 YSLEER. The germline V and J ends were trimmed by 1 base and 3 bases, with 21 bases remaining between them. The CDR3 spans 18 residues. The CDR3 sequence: CASSQALLGAHMDTEAFF. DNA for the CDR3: TGCGCCAGCAGCCAAGCCCTTTTGGGGGCGCATATGGACACTGAAGCTTTCTTT.

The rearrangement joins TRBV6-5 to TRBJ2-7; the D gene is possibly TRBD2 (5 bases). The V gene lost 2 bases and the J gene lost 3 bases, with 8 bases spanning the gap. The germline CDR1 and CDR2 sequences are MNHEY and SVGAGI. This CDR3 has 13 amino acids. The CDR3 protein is CASSYDRGYEQYF. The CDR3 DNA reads TGTGCCAGCAGTTACGATCGGGGCTACGAGCAGTACTTC.

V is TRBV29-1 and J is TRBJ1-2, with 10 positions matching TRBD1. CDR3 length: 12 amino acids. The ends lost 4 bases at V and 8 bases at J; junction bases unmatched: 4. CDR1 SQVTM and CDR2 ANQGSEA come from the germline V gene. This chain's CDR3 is CSVVDRGGGYTF. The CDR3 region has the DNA TGCAGCGTTGTGGACAGGGGGGGAGGCTACACCTTC.

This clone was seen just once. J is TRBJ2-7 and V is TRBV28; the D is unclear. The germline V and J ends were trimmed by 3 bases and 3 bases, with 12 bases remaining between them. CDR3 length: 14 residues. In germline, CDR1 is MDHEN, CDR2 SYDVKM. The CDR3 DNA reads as TGTGCCAGCAGTTTCATCGATACTGGCTACGAGCAGTACTTC. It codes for CASSFIDTGYEQYF.

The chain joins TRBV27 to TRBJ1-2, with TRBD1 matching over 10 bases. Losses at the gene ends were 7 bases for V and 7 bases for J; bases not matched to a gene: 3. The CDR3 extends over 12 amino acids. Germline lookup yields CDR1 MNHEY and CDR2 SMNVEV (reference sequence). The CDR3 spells CASKDRGLGYTF. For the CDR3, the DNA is TGTGCCAGCAAAGACAGGGGGCTTGGCTACACCTTC.

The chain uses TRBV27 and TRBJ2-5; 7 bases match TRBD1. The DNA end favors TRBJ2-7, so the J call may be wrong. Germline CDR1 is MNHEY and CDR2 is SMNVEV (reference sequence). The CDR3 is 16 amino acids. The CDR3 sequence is CASSFSRGGLSYEQYF. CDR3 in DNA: TGTGCCAGCAGTTTCTCGAGAGGGGGCCTTAGCTACGAGCAGTACTTC.

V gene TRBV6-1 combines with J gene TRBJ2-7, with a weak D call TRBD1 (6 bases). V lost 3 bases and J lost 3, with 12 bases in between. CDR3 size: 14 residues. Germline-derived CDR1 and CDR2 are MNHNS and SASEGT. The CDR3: CASSDWDTLYEQYF. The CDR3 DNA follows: TGTGCCAGCAGTGATTGGGACACCCTCTACGAGCAGTACTTC.

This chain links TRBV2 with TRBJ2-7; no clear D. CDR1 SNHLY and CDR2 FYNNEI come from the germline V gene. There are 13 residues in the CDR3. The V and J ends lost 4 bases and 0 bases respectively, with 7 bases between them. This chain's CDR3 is CASSARSSYEQYV. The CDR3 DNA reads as TGTGCCAGCAGTGCCCGGAGCTCCTACGAGCAGTACGTC.

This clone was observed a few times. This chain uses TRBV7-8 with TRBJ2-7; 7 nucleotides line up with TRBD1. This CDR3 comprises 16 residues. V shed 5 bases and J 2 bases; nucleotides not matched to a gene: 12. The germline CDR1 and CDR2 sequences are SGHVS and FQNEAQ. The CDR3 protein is CASSPPPGTATYEQYF. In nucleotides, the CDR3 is TGTGCCAGCAGCCCGCCCCCCGGGACAGCCACCTACGAGCAGTACTTC.

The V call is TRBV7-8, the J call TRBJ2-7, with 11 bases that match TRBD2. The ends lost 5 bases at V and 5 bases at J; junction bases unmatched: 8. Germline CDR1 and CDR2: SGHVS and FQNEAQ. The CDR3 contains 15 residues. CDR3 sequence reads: CASSTRLAGRDEQYF. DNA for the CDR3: TGTGCCAGCAGCACCAGACTAGCGGGAAGAGACGAGCAGTACTTC.

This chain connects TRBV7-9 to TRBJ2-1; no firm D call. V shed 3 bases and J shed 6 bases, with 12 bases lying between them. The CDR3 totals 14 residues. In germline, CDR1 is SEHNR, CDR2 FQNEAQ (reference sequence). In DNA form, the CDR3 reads TGTGCCAGCAGCTTGGTGGCTAGTGCCAATGAGCAGTTCTTC. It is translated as CASSLVASANEQFF.

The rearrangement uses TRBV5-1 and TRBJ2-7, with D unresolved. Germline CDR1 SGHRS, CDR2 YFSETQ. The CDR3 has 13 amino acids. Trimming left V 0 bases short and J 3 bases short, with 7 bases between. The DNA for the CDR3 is TGCGCCAGCAGCTTGGAGCTGGACTACGAGCAGTACGTC. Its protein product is CASSLELDYEQYV.

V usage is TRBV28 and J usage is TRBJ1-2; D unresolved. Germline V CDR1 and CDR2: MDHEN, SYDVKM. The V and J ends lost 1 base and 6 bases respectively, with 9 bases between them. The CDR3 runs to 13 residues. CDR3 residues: CASSLSLRDGYTF. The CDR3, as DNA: TGTGCCAGCAGTTTATCCCTAAGAGATGGCTACACCTTC.

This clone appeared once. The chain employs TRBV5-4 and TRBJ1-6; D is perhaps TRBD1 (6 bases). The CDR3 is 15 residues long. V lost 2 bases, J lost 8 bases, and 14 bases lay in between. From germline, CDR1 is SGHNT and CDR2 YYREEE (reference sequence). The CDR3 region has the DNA TGTGCCAGCAGCTTTTTGGGGGCAGGTGATTCACCCCTCCACTTT. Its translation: CASSFLGAGDSPLHF.

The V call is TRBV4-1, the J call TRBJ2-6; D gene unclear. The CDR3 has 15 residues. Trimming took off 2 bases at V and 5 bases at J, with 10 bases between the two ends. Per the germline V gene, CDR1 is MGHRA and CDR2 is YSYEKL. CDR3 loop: CASSQPQSRANVLTF. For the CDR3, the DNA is TGCGCCAGCAGCCAACCACAAAGTCGGGCCAACGTCCTGACTTTC.